This T cell receptor beta chain was observed in a study of blood T cell repertoires in COVID-19. Study as a whole: T cells, B-cell-depleted T cells, or PBMCs provided the cDNA or gDNA that served as material.

Germline loops: CDR1 LGHDT, CDR2 YNNKEL (reference sequence). This CDR3 has 17 amino acids. The V and J ends lost 4 bases and 1 base, in that order; junction bases with no gene match: 7. The repertoire was sequenced with immunoSEQ multiplex PCR; TCRdb's copy has only in-frame clones and lacks some. The sample carries tens of thousands of clones, 80% to 85% recorded once. This clonotype originated in a woman in her sixties or seventies with acute or convalescent COVID-19. This sequence joins TRBV3-1 (or the pseudogene TRBV3-2) and TRBJ1-3; 10 bases match TRBD1. The sample taken for sequencing was peripheral blood. The CDR3 sequence is CASSRMTGGLSGNTIYF. The DNA for the CDR3 is TGTGCCAGCAGCCGAATGACAGGGGGCTTATCTGGAAACACCATATATTTT.